A single sample is the source of the 9 T cell receptor beta chains below, sequenced in a study of post-analysis software for immune sequencing data. TCR beta cDNA libraries had unique molecular identifiers. TCRdb reprocessed the PCR reads with MiXCR, giving one entry per CDR3 protein. The top ten clones hold roughly 12% of a sample with around 400,000 distinct CDR3 sequences, less than 40% of them seen once. No cognate antigen is known for these TCRs. Study outcomes and limitations: In patients, TRBV5-6, TRBV5-1 and TRBV20-1 belonged to roughly five TRBV segments found more frequently than in controls.

Sequenced: blood. These receptors were collected from a girl aged 10 to 17 with multiple sclerosis.

The chain links TRBV7-8 to TRBJ1-4; D is possibly TRBD1 (5 bases). The CDR3 contains 14 residues. Trimming stripped 3 bases from V and 4 bases from J, with 9 bases between. Germline-derived CDR1 and CDR2 are SGHVS and FQNEAQ. CDR3 amino acids: CASSFRQINEKLFF. The CDR3 DNA sequence: TGTGCCAGCAGCTTTAGACAGATTAATGAAAAACTGTTTTTT.

This clonotype was counted between two and nine times. This rearrangement joins TRBV6-5 to TRBJ2-7; 7 bases map to TRBD1. Trimming took 5 bases from V and 4 from J; bases not matched to a gene: 11. The CDR3 runs to 15 residues. From germline, CDR1 is MNHEY and CDR2 SVGAGI. CDR3 sequence (DNA): TGTGCCAGCAGTGTGGAACAGGGGTGGATTTACGAGCAGTACTTC. Translating it yields CASSVEQGWIYEQYF.

In its sample, this clonotype was seen once. The chain recombines TRBV20-1 with TRBJ2-3; 10 bases map to TRBD1. The V segment lost 6 bases and the J segment 4 bases; nucleotides outside the gene matches: 7. The CDR3 loop spans 14 amino acids. Germline V gene sequence: CDR1 DFQATT, CDR2 SNEGSKA (reference sequence). The CDR3, as DNA: TGCAGTGCGGAAAGGACAGGGGGGGCAGATACGCAGTATTTT. Its translation is CSAERTGGADTQYF.

V and J are TRBV6-1 and TRBJ1-5; D unclear. This CDR3 is built from 13 residues. Germline CDR1 MNHNS, CDR2 SASEGT. V shed 0 bases and J shed 3 bases, with 3 bases lying between them. The CDR3 DNA is TGTGCCAGCAGTGAAGCGCCCAATCAGCCCCAGCATTTT. Translating gives CASSEAPNQPQHF.

The J gene is TRBJ2-1, the V gene TRBV12-3 or TRBV12-4, with a tentative D call TRBD2 (8 bases). Trimming pared 6 bases from V and 0 bases from J, leaving 21 bases between. CDR3 size: 18 residues. CDR3: CASSPTGTRGGSYNEQFF. The CDR3 nucleotides read TGTGCCAGCAGCCCGACAGGGACTAGGGGGGGCTCCTACAATGAGCAGTTCTTC.

The chain recombines TRBV2 with TRBJ2-3; D perhaps matches TRBD2 (6 bases). Germline V gene data show CDR1 as SNHLY and CDR2 as FYNNEI. V was trimmed by 4 bases and J by 1 base, leaving 12 bases between them. The CDR3 has 15 residues. CDR3: CASSAPQRGTDTQYF. In DNA form, the CDR3 reads TGTGCCAGCAGTGCTCCTCAGCGGGGCACAGATACGCAGTATTTT.

Regarding this clonotype: Its ends do not fully match the called genes, so a read error is possible. The V and J genes are TRBV5-1 and TRBJ1-4; the D is unclear. Germline values: CDR1 SGHRS, CDR2 YFSETQ. CDR3 size: 16 residues. Here the CDR3 reads CAGSGGRGATNEKLFF. CDR3 nucleotide sequence: TGCGCCGGCAGCGGCGGACGAGGAGCAACTAATGAAAAACTGTTTTTT.

In this sample, this clonotype turned up once. The J gene is TRBJ2-2, the V gene TRBV7-2; 8 nucleotides align to TRBD1. The J segment lost 2 bases and the V segment lost 5 bases, leaving 4 bases of the junction unmatched. CDR1 and CDR2 from the germline V gene are SGHTA and FQGNSA. This CDR3 region has 15 residues. This CDR3 is CASSKGQENTGELFF. The CDR3 nucleotides are TGTGCCAGCAGCAAGGGACAGGAAAACACCGGGGAGCTGTTTTTT.

This clonotype was detected only a few times. Relative to the germline gene, one junction end is altered; a read error may explain this. This chain uses TRBV10-3 with TRBJ1-1; D is unresolved. Germline V gene data show CDR1 as ENHRY and CDR2 as SYGVKD. The CDR3 has 14 amino acids. As DNA, the CDR3 is TGTGCCATCAGTGAGAATGGGTTGAACACTGAAGCCTTCTTT. The encoded protein is CAISENGLNTEAFF.